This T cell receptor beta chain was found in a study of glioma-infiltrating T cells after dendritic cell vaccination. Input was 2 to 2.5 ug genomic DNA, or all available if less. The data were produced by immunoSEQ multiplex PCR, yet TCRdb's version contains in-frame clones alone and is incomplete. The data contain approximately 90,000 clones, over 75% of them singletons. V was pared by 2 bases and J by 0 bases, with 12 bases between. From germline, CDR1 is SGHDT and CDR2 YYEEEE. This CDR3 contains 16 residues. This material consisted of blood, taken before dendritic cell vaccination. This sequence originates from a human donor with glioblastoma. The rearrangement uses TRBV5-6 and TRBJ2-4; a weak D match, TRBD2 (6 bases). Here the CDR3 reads CASSFRRDLAKNIQYF. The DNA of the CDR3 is TGTGCCAGCAGCTTCCGGCGGGACTTAGCCAAAAACATTCAGTACTTC.